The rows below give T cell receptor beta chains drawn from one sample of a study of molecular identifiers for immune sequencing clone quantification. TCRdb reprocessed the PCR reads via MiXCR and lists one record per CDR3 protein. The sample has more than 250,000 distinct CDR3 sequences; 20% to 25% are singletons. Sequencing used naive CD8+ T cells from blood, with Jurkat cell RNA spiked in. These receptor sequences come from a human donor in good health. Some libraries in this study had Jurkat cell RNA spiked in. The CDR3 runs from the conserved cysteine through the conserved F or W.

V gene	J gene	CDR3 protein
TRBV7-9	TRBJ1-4	CASSLGPLFATNEKLFF
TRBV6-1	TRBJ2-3	CASSGLRGTTDTQYF
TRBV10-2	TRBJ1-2	CASSDYSSYGYTF
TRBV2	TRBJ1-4	CASSGWTGGTDEKLFF
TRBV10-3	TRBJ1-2	CAISNPDRAYGYTF
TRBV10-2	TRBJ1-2	CASGEVGDRGNGYTF
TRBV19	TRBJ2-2	CASSWMNTGELFF
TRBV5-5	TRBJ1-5	CASSFEGVSNQPQHF
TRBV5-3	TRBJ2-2	CASSLKLGASGALTPNTGELFF
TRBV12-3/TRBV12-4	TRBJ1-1	CASRDTGLEAFF
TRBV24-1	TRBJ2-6	CATSQGTGANVLTF
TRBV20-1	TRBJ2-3	CSARLAISTDTQYF
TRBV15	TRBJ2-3	CATSRDNLGEPDTQYF
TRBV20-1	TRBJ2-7	CSAGTSGSYEQYF
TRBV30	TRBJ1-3	CAWSVGGSGNTIYF
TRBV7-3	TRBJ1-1	CASSPPDRVSTEAFF
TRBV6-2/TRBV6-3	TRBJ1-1	CASSTRDRGLYDTEAFF
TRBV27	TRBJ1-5	CASSLYRGQPQHF
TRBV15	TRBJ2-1	CATSTPPEAISYNEQFF
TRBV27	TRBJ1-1	CASSRIDRGLEAFF
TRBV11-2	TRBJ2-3	CASRTSDTQYF
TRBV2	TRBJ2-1	CASSEGTSGTHEQFF
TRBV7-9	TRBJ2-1	CASSPLAGGRLINEQFF
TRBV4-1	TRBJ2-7	CASSLTGDRSYEQYF
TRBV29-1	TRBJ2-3	CSVQSMSATDTQYF
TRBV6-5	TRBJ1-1	CASSYGMNTEAFF
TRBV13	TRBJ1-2	CASSFQSAYGYTF
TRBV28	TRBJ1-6	CASQGGYNSPLHF
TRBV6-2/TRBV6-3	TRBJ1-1	CATNPSGVVNTEAFF
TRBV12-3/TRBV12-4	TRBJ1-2	CASSGDAFYGYTF
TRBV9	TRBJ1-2	CASSVGSSRNYGYTF
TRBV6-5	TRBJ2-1	CASSLSGRAHNEQFF
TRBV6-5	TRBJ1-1	CASSFDIYTEAFF
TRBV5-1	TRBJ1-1	CASSPDIMNTEAFF
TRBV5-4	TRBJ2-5	CASSLDPAYPPETQYF
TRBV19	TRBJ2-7	CASSMQGALREQYF
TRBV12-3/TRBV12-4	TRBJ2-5	CASSPWVAGVKETQYF
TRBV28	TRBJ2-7	CASSPLNPQGPEQYF
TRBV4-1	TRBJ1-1	CASSQVQGLITEAFF
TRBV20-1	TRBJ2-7	CSARGFGAYEQYF
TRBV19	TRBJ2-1	CASSPTSGGVDEQFF
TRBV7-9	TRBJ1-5	CASSDTGTVYNQPQHF
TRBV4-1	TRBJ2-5	CASSLRGQGQETQYF
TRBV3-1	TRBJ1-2	CASSQRSGNTWDGHTF
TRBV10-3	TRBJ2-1	CAISNPLAGAELGEQFF
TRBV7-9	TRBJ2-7	CASSLQNPYEQYF